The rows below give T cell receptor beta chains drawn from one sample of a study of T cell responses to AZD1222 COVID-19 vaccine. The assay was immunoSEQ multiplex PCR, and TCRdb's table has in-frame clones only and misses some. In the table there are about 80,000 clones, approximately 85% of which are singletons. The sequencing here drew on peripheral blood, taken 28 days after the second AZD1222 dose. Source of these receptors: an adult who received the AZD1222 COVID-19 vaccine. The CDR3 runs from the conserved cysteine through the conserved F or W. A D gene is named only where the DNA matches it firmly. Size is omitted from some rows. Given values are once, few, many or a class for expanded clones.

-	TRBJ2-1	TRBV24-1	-	CATSDWRGRYNEQFF	TGTGCCACCAGTGATTGGAGGGGCCGGTACAATGAGCAGTTCTTC
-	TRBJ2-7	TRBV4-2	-	CASSPRQGRGVSVEQYF	TGTGCCAGCAGCCCCAGGCAGGGGCGTGGGGTTTCAGTGGAGCAGTACTTC
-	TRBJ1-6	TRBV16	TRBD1	CASRPTGGPSPLHF	TGTGCCAGCAGACCCACAGGGGGCCCTTCACCCCTCCACTTT
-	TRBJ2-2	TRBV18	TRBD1	CASEPGQQTGELFF	TGTGCCAGCGAGCCGGGACAGCAAACCGGGGAGCTGTTTTTT
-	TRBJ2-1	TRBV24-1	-	CATSDVGSSSYNEQFF	TGTGCCACCAGTGATGTCGGCAGCAGCTCCTACAATGAGCAGTTCTTC
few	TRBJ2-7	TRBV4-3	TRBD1	CASSQDSFGTGGTYEQYF	TGCGCCAGCAGCCAAGATTCATTTGGGACAGGAGGTACCTACGAGCAGTACTTC
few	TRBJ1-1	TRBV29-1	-	CSVGEAFF	TGCAGCGTTGGTGAAGCTTTCTTT
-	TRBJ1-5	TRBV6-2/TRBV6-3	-	CASNPGSYSNQPQHF	TGTGCCAGCAACCCAGGGAGTTATAGCAATCAGCCCCAGCATTTT
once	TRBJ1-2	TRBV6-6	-	CASSSSGKDGYTF	TGTGCCAGCAGTTCGTCGGGGAAGGATGGCTACACCTTC
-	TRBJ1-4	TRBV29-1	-	CSVAGRSNEKLFF	TGCAGCGTTGCGGGGCGGTCAAATGAAAAACTGTTTTTT
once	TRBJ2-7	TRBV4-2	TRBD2	CASSQEASGDYEQYF	TGTGCCAGCAGCCAAGAGGCTAGCGGGGATTACGAGCAGTACTTC
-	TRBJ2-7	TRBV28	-	CASSFPGWGSYEQYF	TGTGCCAGCAGTTTTCCCGGCTGGGGGTCCTACGAGCAGTACTTC
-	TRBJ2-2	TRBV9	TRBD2	CASSALAGGNTGELFF	TGTGCCAGCAGCGCACTAGCGGGGGGGAACACCGGGGAGCTGTTTTTT
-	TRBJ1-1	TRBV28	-	CASKSQQGRTEAFF	TGTGCCAGCAAATCCCAGCAGGGACGCACTGAAGCTTTCTTT
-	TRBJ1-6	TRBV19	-	CASTQNRDSPLHF	TGTGCCAGTACTCAAAACAGGGATTCACCCCTCCACTTT
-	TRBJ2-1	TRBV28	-	CASSWARYNEQFF	TGTGCCAGCAGTTGGGCCCGCTACAATGAGCAGTTCTTC
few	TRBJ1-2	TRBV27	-	CASSLSGAGANYGYTF	TGTGCCAGCAGTTTATCGGGGGCAGGGGCTAACTATGGCTACACCTTC
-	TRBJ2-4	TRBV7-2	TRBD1	CASSLGGTGNIQYF	TGTGCCAGCAGCTTAGGTGGGACAGGGAACATTCAGTACTTC
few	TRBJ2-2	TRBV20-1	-	CSARDAGELFF	TGCAGTGCTAGAGATGCCGGGGAGCTGTTTTTT
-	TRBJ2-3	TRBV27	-	CASSFRSQSTDTQYF	TGTGCCAGCAGTTTCAGGTCACAGAGCACAGATACGCAGTATTTT